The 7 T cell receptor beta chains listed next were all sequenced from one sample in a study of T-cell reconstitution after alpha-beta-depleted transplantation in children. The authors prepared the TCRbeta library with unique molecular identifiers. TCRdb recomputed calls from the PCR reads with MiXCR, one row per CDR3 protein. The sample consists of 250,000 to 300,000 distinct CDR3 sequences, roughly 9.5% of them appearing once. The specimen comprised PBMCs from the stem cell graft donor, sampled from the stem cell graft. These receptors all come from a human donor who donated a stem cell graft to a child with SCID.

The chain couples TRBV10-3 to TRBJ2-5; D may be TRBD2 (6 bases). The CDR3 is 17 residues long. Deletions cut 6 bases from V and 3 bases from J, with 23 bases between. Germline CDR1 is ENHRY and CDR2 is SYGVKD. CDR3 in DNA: TGTGCCATCAGGCAAGCCTCTATCCGGGACTCAGAAGAGACCCAGTACTTC. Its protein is CAIRQASIRDSEETQYF.

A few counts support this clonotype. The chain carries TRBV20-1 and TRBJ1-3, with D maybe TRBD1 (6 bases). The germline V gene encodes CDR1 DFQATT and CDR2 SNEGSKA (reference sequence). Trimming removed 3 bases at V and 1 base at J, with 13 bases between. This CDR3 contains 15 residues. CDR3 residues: CSARRGANSGNTIYF. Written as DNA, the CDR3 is TGCAGTGCTAGGAGGGGGGCCAATTCTGGAAACACCATATATTTT.

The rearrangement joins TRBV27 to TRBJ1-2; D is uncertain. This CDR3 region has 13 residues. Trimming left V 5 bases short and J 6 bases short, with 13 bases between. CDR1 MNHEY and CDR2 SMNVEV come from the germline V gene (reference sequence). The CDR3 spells CASSPRTWDGYTF. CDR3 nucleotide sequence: TGTGCCAGCAGTCCCCGGACTTGGGATGGCTACACCTTC.

The DNA of the CDR3 is TGCAGTGCTAGAGGACAGGGAATCACCGGGGAGCTGTTTTTT. It encodes CSARGQGITGELFF. The chain joins TRBV20-1 to TRBJ2-2; TRBD1 agrees at 7 bases. V was clipped by 1 base and J by 4 bases; unmatched bases: 3. CDR1 and CDR2 (germline): DFQATT, SNEGSKA (reference sequence). This CDR3 has 14 residues.

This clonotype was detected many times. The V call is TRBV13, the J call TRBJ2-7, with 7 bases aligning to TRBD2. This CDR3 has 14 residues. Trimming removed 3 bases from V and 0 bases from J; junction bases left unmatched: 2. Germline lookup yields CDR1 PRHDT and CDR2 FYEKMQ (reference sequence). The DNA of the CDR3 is TGTGCCAGCAGCTTGCGGGGGAACTCCTACGAGCAGTACTTC. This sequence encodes CASSLRGNSYEQYF.

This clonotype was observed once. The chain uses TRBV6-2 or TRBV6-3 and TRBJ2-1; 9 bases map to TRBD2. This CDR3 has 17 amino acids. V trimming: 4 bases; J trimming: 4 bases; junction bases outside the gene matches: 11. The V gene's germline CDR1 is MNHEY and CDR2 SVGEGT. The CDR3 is CASSSLVVAGVYNEQFF. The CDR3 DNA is TGTGCCAGCAGTTCCCTGGTGGTAGCGGGAGTATACAATGAGCAGTTCTTC.

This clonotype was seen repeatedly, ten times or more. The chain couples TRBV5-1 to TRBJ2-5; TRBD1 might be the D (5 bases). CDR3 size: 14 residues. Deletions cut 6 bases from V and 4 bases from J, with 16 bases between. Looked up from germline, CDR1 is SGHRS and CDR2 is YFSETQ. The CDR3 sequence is CASKGQGSSETQYF. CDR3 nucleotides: TGCGCCAGCAAGGGGCAGGGTTCGTCAGAGACCCAGTACTTC.